A single sample is the source of the 21 T cell receptor beta chains below, sequenced in a study of regulatory T cells in long-lasting Graves disease. Relying on iRepertoire HTBI primers and Arm-PCR of CDR3 regions, the team built TCR beta libraries. TCRdb re-analysed the multiplex PCR reads in MiXCR, keeping a single row per CDR3 protein. The profile covers over 300,000 distinct CDR3 sequences, with around 20% appearing a single time and 29% taken by the ten largest. The time point here: persistent/refractory GD, antithyroid drugs over 5 years with positive TRAb. Making the TCR library involved RNA that had been extracted from PBMCs. This sample comprised peripheral blood mononuclear cells (PBMCs), obtained when the disease was refractory, from a patient treated with antithyroid drugs. The receptors here all came from a female donor with Graves disease.

This clonotype appeared a few times. The chain joins TRBV20-1 to TRBJ2-7; perhaps D is TRBD1 or TRBD2 (6 bases each). Germline lookup yields CDR1 DFQATT and CDR2 SNEGSKA (reference sequence). The CDR3 is 12 amino acids. Trimming took 0 bases from V and 9 from J, leaving 12 bases between them. This chain's CDR3 is CSARDLSGAQYF. The CDR3 DNA follows: TGCAGTGCTAGAGATCTCTCGGGGGCGCAGTACTTC.

The chain has TRBV18 and TRBJ2-2, with TRBD2 identical over 11 bases. V was pared by 0 bases and J by 7 bases, with 4 bases of the junction left unmatched. This CDR3 has 16 residues. Germline V gives CDR1 KGHSH, CDR2 LQKENI. CDR3 DNA: TGTGCCAGCTCACCACCGGGACTAGCGGCCTTCGGGGAGCTGTTTTTT. Its translation: CASSPPGLAAFGELFF. Supplemented by reference TRBV18 and TRBJ2-2, the full variable domain reads NAGVMQNPRHLVRRRGQEARLRCSPMKGHSHVYWYRQLPEEGLKFMVYLQKENIIDESGMPKERFSAEFPKEGPSILRIQQVVRGDSAAYFCASSPPGLAAFGELFFGEGSRLTVL.

V is TRBV20-1 and J is TRBJ2-5; no reliable D call. V lost 5 bases and J lost 3, with 16 bases in between. The CDR3 runs to 14 residues. Germline V CDR1 and CDR2: DFQATT, SNEGSKA (reference sequence). The CDR3 region is CSAHRLSVKETQYF. The CDR3, as DNA: TGCAGTGCTCACCGGTTATCAGTCAAAGAGACCCAGTACTTC.

The CDR3 DNA is TGCGCCAGCAGCTTGGGGCCCGGGGATGAAAAACTGTTTTTT. Translated: CASSLGPGDEKLFF. The chain recombines TRBV5-1 with TRBJ1-4; the D is unclear. The V end lost 0 bases, the J end lost 6 bases, and 9 bases lay between the germline ends. There are 14 residues in the CDR3. Germline lookup yields CDR1 SGHRS and CDR2 YFSETQ.

The chain joins TRBV2 to TRBJ1-5; 8 nucleotides align to TRBD1. Germline-derived CDR1 and CDR2 are SNHLY and FYNNEI. The CDR3 has 15 residues. The ends lost 4 bases at V and 6 bases at J; junction bases unmatched: 8. CDR3 DNA: TGTGCCAGCAGTGCCAGCGGACAGGGAGGTCAGCCCCAGCATTTT. Amino acids: CASSASGQGGQPQHF.

This clonotype showed up many times. J is TRBJ2-2 and V is TRBV7-9; TRBD2 matches at 7 bases. The CDR3 spans 15 residues. The germline CDR1 and CDR2 sequences are SEHNR and FQNEAQ (reference sequence). The V segment lost 5 bases and the J segment 0 bases; nucleotides outside the gene matches: 3. The CDR3 spells CASSRAGTNTGELFF. The CDR3 region has the DNA TGTGCCAGCAGCCGAGCGGGAACGAACACCGGGGAGCTGTTTTTT. The complete variable domain, with remaining parts taken from reference TRBV7-9 and TRBJ2-2, reads DTGVSQNPRHKITKRGQNVTFRCDPISEHNRLYWYRQTLGQGPEFLTYFQNEAQLEKSRLLSDRFSAERPKGSFSTLEIQRTEQGDSAMYLCASSRAGTNTGELFFGEGSRLTVL.

This clonotype was seen a few times. The rearrangement joins TRBV4-2 to TRBJ1-5, with D hard to call. Germline V gene data show CDR1 as LGHNA and CDR2 as YNFKEQ. The V end lost 0 bases, the J end lost 1 base, and 7 bases lay between the germline ends. This CDR3 spans 15 amino acids. The CDR3 DNA reads TGTGCCAGCAGCCAAGAAGAGCGAAGCAATCAGCCCCAGCATTTT. Translation: CASSQEERSNQPQHF.

This clonotype was counted ten times or more. This chain connects TRBV5-1 to TRBJ1-1; D is unclear. V was shortened by 0 bases and J by 1 base, with 10 bases between the two germline ends. Germline CDR1 reads SGHRS; CDR2 reads YFSETQ. The CDR3 runs to 15 residues. This chain's CDR3 is CASSLASGANTEAFF. CDR3 bases: TGCGCCAGCAGCTTGGCGTCGGGCGCGAACACTGAAGCTTTCTTT.

As concerns this clonotype: At one of its ends the junction is not consistent with the germline gene, which may arise from a read error. The chain is built from TRBV3-1 and TRBJ1-2; a weak D match, TRBD1 (6 bases). The germline V gene has CDR1 LGHDT and CDR2 YNNKEL (reference sequence). CDR3 length: 14 amino acids. CDR3 protein: CTSSRSGGSEGYTF. The CDR3 nucleotides are TGTACCAGCAGCCGTAGCGGGGGCTCGGAAGGCTACACCTTC.

This clonotype was seen more than once but under ten times. The chain has TRBV3-1 and TRBJ1-5; 12 nucleotides match TRBD1. CDR3 length: 17 amino acids. The germline V gene encodes CDR1 LGHDT and CDR2 YNNKEL (reference sequence). J was trimmed by 9 bases and V by 3 bases; bases with no gene match: 12. CDR3 protein: CASSHSTGTGGAGPQHF. CDR3 sequence (DNA): TGTGCCAGCAGCCACTCTACCGGGACAGGGGGCGCAGGGCCCCAGCATTTT.

This clonotype was counted only a few times. J is TRBJ2-1 and V is TRBV7-3; possibly TRBD1 or TRBD2 for D (5 bases each). Trimming pared 3 bases from V and 8 bases from J, leaving 11 bases between. Looked up from germline, CDR1 is SGHTA and CDR2 is FQGTGA. The CDR3 is 13 amino acids. The CDR3 bases are TGTGCCAGCAGCTTCAGGCGAGGGGATGAGCAGTTCTTC. This encodes CASSFRRGDEQFF.

This clonotype appeared a few times. The rearrangement joins TRBV9 to TRBJ2-6; D is unclear. The CDR3 spans 15 residues. Trimming cost V 0 bases and J 4 bases, with 8 bases left between them. The germline CDR1 and CDR2 sequences are SGDLS and YYNGEE. CDR3 protein: CASSVEQTGANVLTF. The CDR3 DNA reads TGTGCCAGCAGCGTAGAACAGACCGGGGCCAACGTCCTGACTTTC.

This clonotype was picked up many times. The chain uses TRBV3-1 and TRBJ2-5, with D maybe TRBD1 (6 bases). This CDR3 spans 15 amino acids. V was trimmed by 3 bases and J by 5 bases, leaving 16 bases between them. The germline V gene encodes CDR1 LGHDT and CDR2 YNNKEL (reference sequence). Here the CDR3 reads CASSQQGISYETQYF. For the CDR3, the DNA is TGTGCCAGCAGCCAGCAGGGGATTTCATATGAGACCCAGTACTTC.

This clonotype was counted at least ten times. The rearrangement joins TRBV12-3 or TRBV12-4 to TRBJ1-1; unclear D gene. This CDR3 is 15 amino acids long. V shed 6 bases and J shed 5 bases, with 19 bases lying between them. CDR3 protein: CASSFLTTLVTEAFF. As DNA, the CDR3 is TGTGCCAGCAGCTTTCTGACGACCTTGGTTACTGAAGCTTTCTTT.

Many counts were recorded for this clonotype. The rearrangement links TRBV7-9 to TRBJ2-5, with TRBD2 matching over 11 bases. J lost 5 bases, V lost 1 base, and 9 bases had no gene match. CDR3 length equals 17 residues. Germline V gene sequence: CDR1 SEHNR, CDR2 FQNEAQ (reference sequence). CDR3 nucleotides: TGTGCCAGCAGCTTAGGAGGTCTAGCGGGGGGTCATGAGACCCAGTACTTC. Protein sequence: CASSLGGLAGGHETQYF.

This clonotype was seen repeatedly, ten times or more. J is TRBJ2-5 and V is TRBV29-1; D gene unclear. V gave up 2 bases and J gave up 5 bases, with 9 bases separating them. Germline-derived CDR1 and CDR2 are SQVTM and ANQGSEA. The CDR3 runs to 12 residues. CDR3 nucleotides: TGCAGCGTTGAACAGCTTGGGGAGACCCAGTACTTC. Protein product: CSVEQLGETQYF.

This chain connects TRBV6-2 or TRBV6-3 to TRBJ2-7, with D perhaps TRBD1 (5 bases). The CDR3 length is 14 residues. The V end lost 0 bases, the J end lost 1 base, and 7 bases lay between the germline ends. Germline CDR1 MNHEY, CDR2 SVGEGT. CDR3: CASSYSDKSYEQYF. As DNA, the CDR3 is TGTGCCAGCAGTTACTCGGACAAGTCCTACGAGCAGTACTTC.

This clonotype was detected only a few times. This sequence joins TRBV5-1 and TRBJ2-7; the match to TRBD1 covers 8 bases. This CDR3 contains 18 residues. Germline CDR1 reads SGHRS; CDR2 reads YFSETQ. The junction had 13 bases not matched to a gene; V was cut back by 0 bases and J by 2 bases. This CDR3 reads CASSLEGTPRQGPYEQYF. The CDR3 DNA is TGCGCCAGCAGCTTGGAGGGTACTCCGCGACAGGGGCCCTACGAGCAGTACTTC.

This clonotype was observed a few times. This chain links TRBV30 with TRBJ2-5, with D hard to call. The CDR3 totals 12 residues. V was trimmed by 0 bases and J by 5 bases, leaving 7 bases between them. Looked up from germline, CDR1 is GTSNPN and CDR2 is SVGIG (reference sequence). The DNA for the CDR3 is TGTGCCTGGAGTGTACAAGCGGAGACCCAGTACTTC. Residues: CAWSVQAETQYF.

This clonotype was counted at least ten times. The CDR3 sequence: CAWSTGRFTEAFF. CDR3 nucleotide sequence: TGTGCCTGGAGTACAGGTAGATTTACTGAAGCTTTCTTT. This sequence joins TRBV30 and TRBJ1-1; D may be TRBD1 (5 bases). The length of the CDR3 is 13 residues. V was clipped by 2 bases and J by 5 bases, with 12 bases between them. The germline V gene encodes CDR1 GTSNPN and CDR2 SVGIG (reference sequence).

This clonotype was detected many times. V and J are TRBV7-9 and TRBJ1-6; no clear D. The V gene lost 1 base and the J gene lost 5 bases, with 6 bases spanning the gap. The CDR3 runs 14 residues. Per germline, CDR1 SEHNR and CDR2 FQNEAQ (reference sequence). The CDR3 DNA sequence: TGTGCCAGCAGCTTAGGCCAGGATAATTCACCCCTCCACTTT. Encoded protein: CASSLGQDNSPLHF.